This note documents a single T cell receptor (beta chain) sequence. The CDR3 loop spans 17 amino acids. The germline V gene has CDR1 LGHDT and CDR2 YNNKEL (reference sequence). V was cut by 2 bases and J by 0 bases, with 16 bases left in between. Under the authors' procedure: Reference gene primer amplification in the assay estimated nucleated cell counts. The protocol was immunoSEQ multiplex PCR, while the TCRdb copy is restricted to in-frame clones and leaves out a portion. The V and J calls and clone size were taken over from that table, and D and trimming were inferred from the DNA. The table has over 200,000 clones, 70% to 90% seen once. This specimen comes from a study of blood T cell repertoires in COVID-19. Turning to the study itself: Sites in the United States, Italy and Spain provided acute and convalescent COVID-19 samples. T cells, B-cell-depleted T cells, or PBMCs provided the cDNA or gDNA that served as material.

Sequencing was carried out using peripheral blood. The TCR comes from a woman in her 70s with active or convalescent COVID-19. The chain has TRBV3-1 (or the pseudogene TRBV3-2) and TRBJ1-1; D gene ambiguous. DNA of the CDR3: TGTGCCAGCAGCCAAACGACTGGGTCATACTTGAACACTGAAGCTTTCTTT. This encodes CASSQTTGSYLNTEAFF.